The 17 T cell receptor beta chains below all came from one sample that was sequenced in a study of cytomegalovirus exposure and HLA in healthy donors. This PCR relied on a set of 60 Vbeta primers and 13 Jbeta primers. The table came from immunoSEQ multiplex PCR; TCRdb's copy has only in-frame clones and leaves some out. This table has around 53,000 clones, approximately 70% appearing once. The specimen was PBMCs. Receptor source: a man between 18 and 35 years old in good health and CMV-seronegative.

This clone was counted a few times. The V call is TRBV9, the J call TRBJ1-4, with D maybe TRBD1 (6 bases). Germline CDR1 and CDR2: SGDLS and YYNGEE. Trimming removed 0 bases from V and 3 bases from J, with 9 bases in between. The CDR3 covers 15 residues. CDR3 DNA: TGTGCCAGCAGCGTAGAAGGACAGTCTAATGAAAAACTGTTTTTT. It codes for CASSVEGQSNEKLFF.

This chain joins TRBV4-3 and TRBJ1-4, with D tentatively TRBD1 (5 bases). The V gene lost 0 bases and the J gene lost 0 bases, with 14 bases spanning the gap. The V gene's germline CDR1 is LGHNA and CDR2 YSLEER. This CDR3 region has 18 residues. This CDR3 is CASSQDGRAPSTNEKLFF. The CDR3 DNA sequence: TGCGCCAGCAGCCAAGATGGCAGGGCCCCTTCAACTAATGAAAAACTGTTTTTT.

The chain uses TRBV6-5 and TRBJ2-5; 7 positions agree with TRBD2. Looked up from germline, CDR1 is MNHEY and CDR2 is SVGAGI. This CDR3 has 14 amino acids. V shed 6 bases and J 5 bases; nucleotides not matched to a gene: 9. The CDR3 protein is CASSVGSGGETQYF. In nucleotides, the CDR3 is TGTGCCAGCAGCGTTGGGTCCGGGGGGGAGACCCAGTACTTC.

This clone was picked up a small number of times. This chain joins TRBV4-3 and TRBJ2-2; 8 bases match TRBD1. The germline V gene has CDR1 LGHNA and CDR2 YSLEER. The junction had 6 bases not matched to a gene; V was cut back by 4 bases and J by 5 bases. This CDR3 contains 15 residues. The CDR3 DNA follows: TGCGCCAGCAGCCCCCGACAGGGGTGGACCGGGGAGCTGTTTTTT. Protein product: CASSPRQGWTGELFF.

V and J are TRBV28 and TRBJ2-7; D gene unclear. Germline CDR1 MDHEN, CDR2 SYDVKM. The CDR3 sequence is 13 residues long. Trimming removed 3 bases at V and 6 bases at J, with 12 bases between. The CDR3 region is CASSFEFRSEQYF. The CDR3 DNA reads as TGTGCCAGCAGTTTCGAGTTTCGCTCCGAGCAGTACTTC.

V usage is TRBV25-1 and J usage is TRBJ1-6; D may be TRBD1 (5 bases). This CDR3 is built from 18 residues. V lost 1 base to trimming and J lost 0 bases, with 13 bases between them. Germline CDR1 reads MGHDK; CDR2 reads SYGVNS. CDR3 protein: CASSESKGLSSYNSPLHF. The CDR3, as DNA: TGTGCCAGCAGTGAATCAAAGGGACTGAGCTCCTATAATTCACCCCTCCACTTT.

CDR3 nucleotide sequence: TGTGCCAGCAGCCAAGCGACCGGGAGCACAGATACGCAGTATTTT. Amino acid sequence: CASSQATGSTDTQYF. The chain links TRBV4-2 to TRBJ2-3; D unclear. CDR1 and CDR2 from the germline V gene are LGHNA and YNFKEQ. The CDR3 has 15 amino acids. Between the trimmed V and J ends, which lost 1 base and 0 bases, there was a span of 8 bases.

In nucleotides, the CDR3 is TGTGCCAGCAGTTTATTGGGCGGGACTTACAATGAGCAGTTCTTC. Translating it yields CASSLLGGTYNEQFF. The V call is TRBV28, the J call TRBJ2-1, with a possible D match to TRBD2 (6 bases). This CDR3 region has 15 residues. V was trimmed by 1 base and J by 4 bases, leaving 11 bases between them. The germline V gene has CDR1 MDHEN and CDR2 SYDVKM.

This chain connects TRBV4-1 to TRBJ1-2; TRBD1 might be the D (6 bases). CDR1 and CDR2 from the germline V gene are MGHRA and YSYEKL. Between the trimmed V and J ends, which lost 0 bases and 4 bases, there was a span of 9 bases. The CDR3 extends over 14 amino acids. The CDR3 sequence is CASSQDGQSYGYTF. The CDR3 nucleotides are TGCGCCAGCAGCCAAGATGGACAGAGCTATGGCTACACCTTC.

The chain couples TRBV7-9 to TRBJ2-7; D is perhaps TRBD1 (6 bases). Trimming stripped 5 bases from V and 4 bases from J, with 24 bases between. The CDR3 covers 17 residues. Germline CDR1 reads SEHNR; CDR2 reads FQNEAQ (reference sequence). The CDR3 is CASSPATGRFLNYEQYF. The CDR3 DNA reads as TGTGCCAGCAGCCCGGCGACAGGACGCTTTCTAAATTACGAGCAGTACTTC.

There are a few counts of this clone. The rearrangement links TRBV30 to TRBJ2-5, with D unclear. The V gene lost 0 bases and the J gene lost 14 bases, with 13 bases spanning the gap. Germline CDR1 GTSNPN, CDR2 SVGIG (reference sequence). CDR3 size: 11 residues. The CDR3, as DNA: TGTGCCTGGAGTGTACTGGGCAAGTCCTACTTC. It yields the protein CAWSVLGKSYF.

This clone was counted once. The chain combines TRBV4-1 with TRBJ1-2; D not certain. CDR3 length equals 13 residues. CDR1 and CDR2 from the germline V gene are MGHRA and YSYEKL. V gave up 1 base and J gave up 2 bases, with 5 bases separating them. The CDR3: CASSQVVNYGYTF. The CDR3, as DNA: TGCGCCAGCAGCCAAGTAGTAAACTATGGCTACACCTTC.

This clone was observed a handful of times. The gene calls are TRBV7-9 and TRBJ2-5, with D uncertain. The germline CDR1 and CDR2 sequences are SEHNR and FQNEAQ (reference sequence). The V end lost 0 bases, the J end lost 5 bases, and 4 bases lay between the germline ends. The CDR3 loop spans 12 amino acids. Here the CDR3 DNA reads TGTGCCAGCAGCTTAGCTGGCGAGACCCAGTACTTC. Its protein product is CASSLAGETQYF.

J is TRBJ2-5 and V is TRBV18; D perhaps matches TRBD2 (5 bases). The V and J ends lost 3 bases and 5 bases respectively, with 13 bases between them. This CDR3 contains 14 residues. The V gene's germline CDR1 is KGHSH and CDR2 LQKENI. CDR3 sequence: CASSPTHPGETQYF. The DNA for the CDR3 is TGTGCCAGCTCACCCACACATCCGGGGGAGACCCAGTACTTC.

The J gene is TRBJ1-2, the V gene TRBV29-1; 9 nucleotides agree with TRBD1. The CDR3 consists of 14 residues. V was clipped by 7 bases and J by 8 bases; unmatched bases: 14. Per germline, CDR1 SQVTM and CDR2 ANQGSEA. The chain's CDR3 is CSAGQGQGLIGYTF. In DNA, the CDR3 is TGCAGCGCCGGACAGGGACAGGGACTGATCGGCTACACCTTC.

The sample holds a few counts of this clone. This chain uses TRBV28 with TRBJ2-7, with D perhaps matching TRBD1 (5 bases). The V gene lost 4 bases and the J gene lost 3 bases, with 10 bases spanning the gap. The CDR3 is 13 residues long. The germline gives CDR1 MDHEN, CDR2 SYDVKM. CDR3 DNA sequence: TGTGCCAGCAGTTGGACATGGGTCTACGAGCAGTACTTC. Its protein product is CASSWTWVYEQYF.

The chain links TRBV25-1 to TRBJ2-7; TRBD1 agrees at 9 bases. V was pared by 8 bases and J by 2 bases, with 1 base of the junction left unmatched. Germline lookup yields CDR1 MGHDK and CDR2 SYGVNS. The CDR3 has 12 amino acids. The chain's CDR3 is CASGTGPYEQYF. The DNA for the CDR3 is TGTGCCAGCGGGACAGGGCCCTACGAGCAGTACTTC.